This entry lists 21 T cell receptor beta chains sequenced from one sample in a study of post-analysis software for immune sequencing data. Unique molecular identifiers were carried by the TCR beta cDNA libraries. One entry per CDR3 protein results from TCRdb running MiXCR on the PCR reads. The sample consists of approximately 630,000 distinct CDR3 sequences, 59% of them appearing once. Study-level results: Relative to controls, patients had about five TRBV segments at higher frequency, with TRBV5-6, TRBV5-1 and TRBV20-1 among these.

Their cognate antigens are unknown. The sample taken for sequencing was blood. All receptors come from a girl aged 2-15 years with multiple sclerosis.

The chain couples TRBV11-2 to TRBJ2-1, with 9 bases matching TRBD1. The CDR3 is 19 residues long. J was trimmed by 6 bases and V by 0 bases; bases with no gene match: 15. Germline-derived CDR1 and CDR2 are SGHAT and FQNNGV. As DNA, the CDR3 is TGTGCCAGCAGCTTAGATCTCGGGACAGGGCATTACCCAGGCAATGAGCAGTTCTTC. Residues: CASSLDLGTGHYPGNEQFF.

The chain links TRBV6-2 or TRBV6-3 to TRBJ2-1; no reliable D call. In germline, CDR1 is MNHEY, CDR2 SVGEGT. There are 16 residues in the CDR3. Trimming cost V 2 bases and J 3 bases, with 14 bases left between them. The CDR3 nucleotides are TGTGCCAGCAGTTACAGGAGTAGGATTAGCTACAATGAGCAGTTCTTC. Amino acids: CASSYRSRISYNEQFF.

CDR3 nucleotide sequence: TGTGCCAGCAGTGACAGGGGAAGTAACTATGGCTACACCTTC. Amino acid sequence: CASSDRGSNYGYTF. This sequence joins TRBV12-3 or TRBV12-4 and TRBJ1-2; 8 bases map to TRBD1. There are 14 residues in the CDR3. V was pared by 5 bases and J by 1 base, with 3 bases of the junction left unmatched.

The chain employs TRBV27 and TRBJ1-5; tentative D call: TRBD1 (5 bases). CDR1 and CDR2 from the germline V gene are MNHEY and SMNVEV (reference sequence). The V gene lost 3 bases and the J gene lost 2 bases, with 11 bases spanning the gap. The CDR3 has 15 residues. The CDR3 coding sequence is TGTGCCAGCAGTTTCGAGGGGCAGGGCAATCAGCCCCAGCATTTT. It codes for CASSFEGQGNQPQHF.

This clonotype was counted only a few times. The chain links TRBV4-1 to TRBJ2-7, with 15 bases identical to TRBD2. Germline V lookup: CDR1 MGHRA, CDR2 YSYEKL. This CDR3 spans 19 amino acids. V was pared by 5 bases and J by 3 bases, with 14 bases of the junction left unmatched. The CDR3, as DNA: TGCGCCAGCAGCTACTTAGGACTAGCGGGAGGGCCCAACGACTACGAGCAGTACTTC. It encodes CASSYLGLAGGPNDYEQYF.

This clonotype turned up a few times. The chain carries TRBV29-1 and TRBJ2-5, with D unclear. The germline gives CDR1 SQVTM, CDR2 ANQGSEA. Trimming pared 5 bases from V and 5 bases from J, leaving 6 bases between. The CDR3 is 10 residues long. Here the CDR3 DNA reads TGCAGCGTTTTCGGGGAGACCCAGTACTTC. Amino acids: CSVFGETQYF.

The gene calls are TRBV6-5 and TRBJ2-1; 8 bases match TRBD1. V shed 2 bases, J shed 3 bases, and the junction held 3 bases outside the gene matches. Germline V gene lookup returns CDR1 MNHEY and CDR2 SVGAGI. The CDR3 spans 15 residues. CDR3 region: CASSYQDRVYNEQFF. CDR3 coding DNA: TGTGCCAGCAGTTACCAGGACAGGGTCTACAATGAGCAGTTCTTC.

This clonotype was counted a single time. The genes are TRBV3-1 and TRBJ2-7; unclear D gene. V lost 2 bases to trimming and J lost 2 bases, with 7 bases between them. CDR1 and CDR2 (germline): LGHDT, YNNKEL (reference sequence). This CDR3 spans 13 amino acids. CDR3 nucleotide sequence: TGTGCCAGCAGCCAAATGGCAACCTACGAGCAGTACTTC. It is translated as CASSQMATYEQYF.

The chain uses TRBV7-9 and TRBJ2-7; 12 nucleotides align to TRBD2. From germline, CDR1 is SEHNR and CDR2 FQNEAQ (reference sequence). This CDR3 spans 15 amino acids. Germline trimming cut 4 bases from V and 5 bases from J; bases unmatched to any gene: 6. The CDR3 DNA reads TGTGCCAGCAGCTCCCGACTAGCGGGAGACAACGAGCAGTACTTC. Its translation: CASSSRLAGDNEQYF.

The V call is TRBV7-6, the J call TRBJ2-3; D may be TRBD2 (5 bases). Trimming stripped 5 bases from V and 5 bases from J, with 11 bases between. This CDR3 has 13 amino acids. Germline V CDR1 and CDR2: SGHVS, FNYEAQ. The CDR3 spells CASSAGLLDTQYF. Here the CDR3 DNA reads TGTGCCAGCAGCGCCGGACTTCTAGATACGCAGTATTTT.

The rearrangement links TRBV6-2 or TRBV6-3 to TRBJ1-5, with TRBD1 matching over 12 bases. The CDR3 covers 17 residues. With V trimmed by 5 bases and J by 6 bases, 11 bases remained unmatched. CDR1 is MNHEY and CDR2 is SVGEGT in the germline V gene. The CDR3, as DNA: TGTGCCAGCAGTCCGCCCGGGACAGGGGGCTTGGGTCAGCCCCAGCATTTT. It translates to CASSPPGTGGLGQPQHF.

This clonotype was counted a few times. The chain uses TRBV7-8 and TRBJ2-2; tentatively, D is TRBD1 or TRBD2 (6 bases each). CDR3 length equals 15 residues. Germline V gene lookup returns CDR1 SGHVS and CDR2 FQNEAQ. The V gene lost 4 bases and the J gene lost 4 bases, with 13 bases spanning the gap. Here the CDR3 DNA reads TGTGCCAGCAGCTCACAGGGAGGTAGCACCGGGGAGCTGTTTTTT. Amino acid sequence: CASSSQGGSTGELFF.

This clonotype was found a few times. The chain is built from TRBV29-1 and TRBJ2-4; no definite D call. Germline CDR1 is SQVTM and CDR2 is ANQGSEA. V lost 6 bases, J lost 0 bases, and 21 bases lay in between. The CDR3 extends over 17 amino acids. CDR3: CSVWFPGARLAKNIQYF. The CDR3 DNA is TGCAGCGTCTGGTTTCCGGGCGCGAGACTAGCCAAAAACATTCAGTACTTC.

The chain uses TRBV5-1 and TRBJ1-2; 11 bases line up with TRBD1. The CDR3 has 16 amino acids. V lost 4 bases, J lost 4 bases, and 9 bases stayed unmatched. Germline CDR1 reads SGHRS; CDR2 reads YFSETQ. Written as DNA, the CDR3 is TGCGCCAGCAGCGGCCGGACAGGGGGCGATGGCTATGGCTACACCTTC. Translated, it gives CASSGRTGGDGYGYTF. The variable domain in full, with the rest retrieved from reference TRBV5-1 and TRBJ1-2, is KAGVTQTPRYLIKTRGQQVTLSCSPISGHRSVSWYQQTPGQGLQFLFEYFSETQRNKGNFPGRFSGRQFSNSRSEMNVSTLELGDSALYLCASSGRTGGDGYGYTFGSGTRLTVV.

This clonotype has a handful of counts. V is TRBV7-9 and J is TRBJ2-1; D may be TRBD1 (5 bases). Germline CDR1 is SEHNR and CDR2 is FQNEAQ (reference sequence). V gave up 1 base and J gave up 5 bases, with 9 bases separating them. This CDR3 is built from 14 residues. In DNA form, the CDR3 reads TGTGCCAGCAGCTTAGTGGGCAGGGACAATGAGCAGTTCTTC. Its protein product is CASSLVGRDNEQFF.

The CDR3 DNA reads as TGTGCCAGCAGCCAAGGGGAGGGGACCGAAGCTTTCTTT. Translated: CASSQGEGTEAFF. The chain has TRBV4-2 and TRBJ1-1; TRBD1 is a possible D gene (5 bases). V dropped 1 base and J dropped 8 bases, with 11 bases sitting between them. The CDR3 has 13 residues. Germline lookup yields CDR1 LGHNA and CDR2 YNFKEQ.

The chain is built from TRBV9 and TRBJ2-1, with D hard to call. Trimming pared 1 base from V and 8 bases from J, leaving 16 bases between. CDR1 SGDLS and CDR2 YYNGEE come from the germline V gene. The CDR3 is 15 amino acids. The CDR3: CASSVWQIPTYEQFF. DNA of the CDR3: TGTGCCAGCAGCGTATGGCAGATCCCTACTTATGAGCAGTTCTTC.

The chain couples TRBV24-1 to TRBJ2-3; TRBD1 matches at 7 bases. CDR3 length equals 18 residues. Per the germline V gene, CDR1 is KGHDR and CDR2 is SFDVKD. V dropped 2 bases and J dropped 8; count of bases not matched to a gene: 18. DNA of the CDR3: TGTGCCACCAGTGATTCCCTAGAACAGGGGTTGACTTTGATTACGCAGTATTTT. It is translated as CATSDSLEQGLTLITQYF.

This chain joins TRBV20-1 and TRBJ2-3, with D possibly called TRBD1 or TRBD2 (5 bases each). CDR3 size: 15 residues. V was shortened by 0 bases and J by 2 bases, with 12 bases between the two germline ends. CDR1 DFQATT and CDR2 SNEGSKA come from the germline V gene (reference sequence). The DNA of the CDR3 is TGCAGTGCTAGAGATCGGGACGTGGCCACAGATACGCAGTATTTT. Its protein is CSARDRDVATDTQYF.

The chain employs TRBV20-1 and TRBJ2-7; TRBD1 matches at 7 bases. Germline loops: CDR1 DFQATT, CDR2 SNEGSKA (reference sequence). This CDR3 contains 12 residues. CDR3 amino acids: CSAGTAAYEQYF. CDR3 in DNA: TGCAGCGCCGGGACAGCCGCCTACGAGCAGTACTTC.

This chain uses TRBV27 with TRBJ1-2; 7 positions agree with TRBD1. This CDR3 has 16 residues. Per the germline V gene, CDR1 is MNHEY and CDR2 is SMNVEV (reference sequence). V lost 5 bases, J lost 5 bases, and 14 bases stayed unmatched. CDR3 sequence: CASSQALTGKVYGYTF. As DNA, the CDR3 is TGTGCCAGCAGTCAAGCCCTGACAGGGAAGGTTTATGGCTACACCTTC.